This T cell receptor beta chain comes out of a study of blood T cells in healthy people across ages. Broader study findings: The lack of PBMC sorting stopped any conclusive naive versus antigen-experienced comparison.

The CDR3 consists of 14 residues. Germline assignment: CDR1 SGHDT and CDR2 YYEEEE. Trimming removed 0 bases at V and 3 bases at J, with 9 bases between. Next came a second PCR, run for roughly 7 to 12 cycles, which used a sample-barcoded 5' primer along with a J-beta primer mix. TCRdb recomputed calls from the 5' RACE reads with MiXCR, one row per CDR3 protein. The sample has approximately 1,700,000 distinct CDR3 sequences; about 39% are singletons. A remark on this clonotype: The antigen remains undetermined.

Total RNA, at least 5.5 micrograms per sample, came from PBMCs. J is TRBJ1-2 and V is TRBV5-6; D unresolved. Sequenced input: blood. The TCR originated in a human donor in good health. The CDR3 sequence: CASSLGDPYYGYTF. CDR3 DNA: TGTGCCAGCAGCTTGGGAGACCCCTACTATGGCTACACCTTC.